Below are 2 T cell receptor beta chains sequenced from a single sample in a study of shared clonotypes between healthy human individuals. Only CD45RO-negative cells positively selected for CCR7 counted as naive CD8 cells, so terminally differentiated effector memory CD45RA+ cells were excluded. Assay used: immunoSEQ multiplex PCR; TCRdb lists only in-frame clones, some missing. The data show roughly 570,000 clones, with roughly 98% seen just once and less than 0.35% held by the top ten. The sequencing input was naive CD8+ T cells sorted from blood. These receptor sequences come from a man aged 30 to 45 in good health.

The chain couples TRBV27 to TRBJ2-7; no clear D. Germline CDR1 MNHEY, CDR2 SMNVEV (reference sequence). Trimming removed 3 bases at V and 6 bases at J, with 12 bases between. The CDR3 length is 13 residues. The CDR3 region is CASSFGPRREQYF. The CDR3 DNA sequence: TGTGCCAGCAGTTTCGGCCCCCGTCGCGAGCAGTACTTC.

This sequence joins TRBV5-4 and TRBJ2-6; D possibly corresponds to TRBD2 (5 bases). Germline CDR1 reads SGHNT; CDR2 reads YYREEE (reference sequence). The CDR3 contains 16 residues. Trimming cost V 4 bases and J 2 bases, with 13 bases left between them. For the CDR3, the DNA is TGTGCCAGCAGCCCCTACGGGGAACCTGGGGCCAACGTCCTGACTTTC. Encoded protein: CASSPYGEPGANVLTF.